These 16 T cell receptor beta chains were sequenced from one sample in a study of blood T cell repertoires in COVID-19. Method: immunoSEQ multiplex PCR; TCRdb's copy keeps in-frame clones and lacks some. The table has under 450,000 clones, approximately 89% seen once. Sequenced sample: PBMCs or T cells enriched from blood (not recorded which). Receptors were obtained from a woman in her thirties or forties who had been exposed to COVID-19.

In its sample, this clone was seen once. J is TRBJ2-1 and V is TRBV7-9; 15 bases fit TRBD2. CDR1 and CDR2 from the germline V gene are SEHNR and FQNEAQ (reference sequence). Trimming removed 5 bases from V and 8 bases from J; junction bases left unmatched: 13. The CDR3 is made up of 18 amino acids. CDR3 sequence reads: CASSDRGTGLAGGYEQFF. In DNA, the CDR3 is TGTGCCAGCAGCGACCGCGGGACTGGACTAGCGGGAGGGTATGAGCAGTTCTTC.

This clone was counted a single time. The V and J genes are TRBV27 and TRBJ1-6; TRBD1 matches 10 bases. The germline CDR1 and CDR2 sequences are MNHEY and SMNVEV (reference sequence). After removal of 6 bases from V and 10 bases from J, the junction contained 6 bases not matched to a gene. The CDR3 spans 14 residues. DNA of the CDR3: TGTGCCAGCAGGTCCGGGACAGGGGACTCACCCCTCCACTTT. Translated, it gives CASRSGTGDSPLHF.

The rearrangement uses TRBV18 and TRBJ1-1, with no clear D. V shed 4 bases and J shed 5 bases, with 8 bases lying between them. Germline V gene data show CDR1 as KGHSH and CDR2 as LQKENI. This CDR3 is built from 12 residues. DNA of the CDR3: TGTGCCAGCTCACTCGCAGGAACTGAAGCTTTCTTT. It yields the protein CASSLAGTEAFF.

The chain uses TRBV18 and TRBJ2-7; TRBD1 matches at 8 bases. The CDR3 loop spans 13 amino acids. Trimming removed 3 bases from V and 7 bases from J; junction bases left unmatched: 5. From germline, CDR1 is KGHSH and CDR2 LQKENI. The DNA of the CDR3 is TGTGCCAGCTCACCTATGGACAGGGTTGAGCAGTACTTC. Protein: CASSPMDRVEQYF.

This sequence joins TRBV7-9 and TRBJ2-7; 9 bases are shared with TRBD1. The CDR3 covers 13 residues. The germline V gene encodes CDR1 SEHNR and CDR2 FQNEAQ (reference sequence). J lost 9 bases, V lost 6 bases, and 9 bases had no gene match. The CDR3 is CASRPGTGQRQYF. DNA for the CDR3: TGTGCCAGCAGACCGGGGACAGGGCAAAGGCAGTACTTC.

The V call is TRBV19, the J call TRBJ1-3, with D perhaps TRBD1 (5 bases). Germline V CDR1 and CDR2: LNHDA, SQIVND (reference sequence). V shed 4 bases and J shed 0 bases, with 13 bases lying between them. The CDR3 loop spans 16 amino acids. CDR3 protein: CASSTQTVLSGNTIYF. As DNA, the CDR3 is TGTGCCAGTAGTACTCAGACAGTTCTCTCTGGAAACACCATATATTTT.

This clone was picked up a small number of times. This chain connects TRBV6-4 to TRBJ2-2; 10 bases align to TRBD1. The trim removed 5 bases at V and 5 bases at J, leaving 11 bases unmatched. This CDR3 contains 17 residues. From germline, CDR1 is MRHNA and CDR2 SNTAGT. CDR3 coding DNA: TGTGCCAGCAGTACCGATCCGGGACAGGGGAGTACCGGGGAGCTGTTTTTT. Amino acids: CASSTDPGQGSTGELFF.

The chain is built from TRBV5-1 and TRBJ2-1, with D possibly matching TRBD2 (7 bases). The CDR3 is made up of 15 amino acids. CDR1 is SGHRS and CDR2 is YFSETQ in the germline V gene. The V gene lost 1 base and the J gene lost 6 bases, with 14 bases spanning the gap. CDR3 DNA: TGCGCCAGCAGCTTGATCGGGGGGCCTAGCAATGAGCAGTTCTTC. The encoded protein is CASSLIGGPSNEQFF.

This clone has just a few counts. The V call is TRBV29-1, the J call TRBJ2-7; TRBD2 matches 12 bases. This CDR3 has 14 residues. Germline V gives CDR1 SQVTM, CDR2 ANQGSEA. V trimming: 4 bases; J trimming: 2 bases; junction bases outside the gene matches: 3. The CDR3 coding sequence is TGCAGCGTTGTGTGGACTAGCGGGACCTACGAGCAGTACTTC. Its protein product is CSVVWTSGTYEQYF.

This chain joins TRBV10-2 and TRBJ1-2; the D gene is possibly TRBD1 (6 bases). V shed 8 bases and J shed 2 bases, with 9 bases lying between them. The CDR3 spans 12 residues. Germline CDR1 and CDR2: WSHSY and SAAADI. CDR3 residues: CASGTGNYGYTF. CDR3 nucleotide sequence: TGCGCCAGCGGTACAGGGAACTATGGCTACACCTTC.

The V call is TRBV11-3, the J call TRBJ2-7; D may be TRBD1 (6 bases). CDR1 and CDR2 (germline): SGHNT, YENEEA. The length of the CDR3 is 14 residues. The V gene lost 3 bases and the J gene lost 2 bases, with 11 bases spanning the gap. The CDR3, as DNA: TGTGCCAGCAGCTTCCTACAGGGCCCCTACGAGCAGTACTTC. This encodes CASSFLQGPYEQYF.

The chain carries TRBV11-2 and TRBJ2-2; 7 bases match TRBD2. The CDR3 is 14 amino acids. The V and J ends lost 5 bases and 0 bases, in that order; junction bases with no gene match: 0. Germline CDR1 is SGHAT and CDR2 is FQNNGV. CDR3 protein: CASSGGANTGELFF. CDR3 sequence (DNA): TGTGCCAGCAGCGGGGGGGCGAACACCGGGGAGCTGTTTTTT. The whole variable domain, filled in from reference TRBV11-2 and TRBJ2-2, reads EAGVAQSPRYKIIEKRQSVAFWCNPISGHATLYWYQQILGQGPKLLIQFQNNGVVDDSQLPKDRFSAERLKGVDSTLKIQPAKLEDSAVYLCASSGGANTGELFFGEGSRLTVL.

The chain has TRBV18 and TRBJ1-4; the D gene is possibly TRBD1 (5 bases). Germline CDR1 reads KGHSH; CDR2 reads LQKENI. There are 14 residues in the CDR3. Trimming shortened V by 2 bases and J by 4 bases, and 8 bases separated the two germline ends. CDR3 residues: CASSPAGFNEKLFF. The CDR3 DNA reads TGTGCCAGCTCACCAGCAGGGTTTAATGAAAAACTGTTTTTT.

The chain employs TRBV9 and TRBJ1-6, with D perhaps TRBD1 (6 bases). Germline-derived CDR1 and CDR2 are SGDLS and YYNGEE. The V and J ends lost 3 bases and 10 bases respectively, with 11 bases between them. There are 13 residues in the CDR3. In DNA form, the CDR3 reads TGTGCCAGCAGCGGGACAGTGACCTCACCCCTCCACTTT. This encodes CASSGTVTSPLHF.

As for this clone: Other DNA sequences from this sample encode an identical CDR3 as well. The chain uses TRBV18 and TRBJ1-1, with 8 nucleotides matching TRBD1. J lost 0 bases, V lost 3 bases, and 3 bases had no gene match. There are 15 residues in the CDR3. In germline, CDR1 is KGHSH, CDR2 LQKENI. The CDR3 DNA reads TGTGCCAGCTCACCCCCGACAGGGGTGAACACTGAAGCTTTCTTT. It translates to CASSPPTGVNTEAFF.

The gene calls are TRBV19 and TRBJ2-1; TRBD1 aligns across 10 bases. The CDR3 contains 15 residues. Trimming at V came to 7 bases and at J to 0 bases, leaving 3 bases not matched to a gene. The germline CDR1 and CDR2 sequences are LNHDA and SQIVND (reference sequence). The CDR3 bases are TGTGCCAGTAAGTGGACAGGGGGCTCCTACAATGAGCAGTTCTTC. It specifies CASKWTGGSYNEQFF.